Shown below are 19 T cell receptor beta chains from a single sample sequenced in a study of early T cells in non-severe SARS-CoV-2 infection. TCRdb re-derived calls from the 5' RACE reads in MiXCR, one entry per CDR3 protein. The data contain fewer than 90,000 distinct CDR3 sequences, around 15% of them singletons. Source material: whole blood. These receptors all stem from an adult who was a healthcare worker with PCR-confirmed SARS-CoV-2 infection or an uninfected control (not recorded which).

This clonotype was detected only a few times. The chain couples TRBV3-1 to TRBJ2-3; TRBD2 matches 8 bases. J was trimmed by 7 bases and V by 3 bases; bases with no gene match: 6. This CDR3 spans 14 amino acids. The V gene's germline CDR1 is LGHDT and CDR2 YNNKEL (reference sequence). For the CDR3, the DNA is TGTGCCAGCAGCCATAGTAGCGGGGAAAATACGCAGTATTTT. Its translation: CASSHSSGENTQYF.

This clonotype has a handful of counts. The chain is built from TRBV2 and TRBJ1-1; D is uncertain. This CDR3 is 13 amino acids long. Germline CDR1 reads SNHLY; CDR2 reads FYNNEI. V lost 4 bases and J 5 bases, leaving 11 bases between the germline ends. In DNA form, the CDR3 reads TGTGCCAGCAGTGTAGGTCAAGGGACTGAAGCTTTCTTT. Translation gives CASSVGQGTEAFF. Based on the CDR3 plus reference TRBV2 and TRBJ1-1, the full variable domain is EPEVTQTPSHQVTQMGQEVILRCVPISNHLYFYWYRQILGQKVEFLVSFYNNEISEKSEIFDDQFSVERPDGSNFTLKIRSTKLEDSAMYFCASSVGQGTEAFFGQGTRLTVV.

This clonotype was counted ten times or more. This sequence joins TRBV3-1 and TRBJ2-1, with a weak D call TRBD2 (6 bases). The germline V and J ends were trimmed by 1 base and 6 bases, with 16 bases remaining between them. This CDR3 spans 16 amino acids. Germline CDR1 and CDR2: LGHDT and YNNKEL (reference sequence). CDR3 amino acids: CASSQAGESRVNEQFF. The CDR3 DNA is TGTGCCAGCAGCCAAGCGGGGGAAAGTAGGGTCAATGAGCAGTTCTTC.

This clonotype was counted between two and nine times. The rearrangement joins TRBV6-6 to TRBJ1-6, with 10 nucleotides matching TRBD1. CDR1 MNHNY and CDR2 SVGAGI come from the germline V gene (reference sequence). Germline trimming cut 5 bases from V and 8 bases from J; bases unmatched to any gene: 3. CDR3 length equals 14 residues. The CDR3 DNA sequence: TGTGCCAGCAGTGACAGGGGGCTTTATTCACCCCTCCACTTT. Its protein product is CASSDRGLYSPLHF.

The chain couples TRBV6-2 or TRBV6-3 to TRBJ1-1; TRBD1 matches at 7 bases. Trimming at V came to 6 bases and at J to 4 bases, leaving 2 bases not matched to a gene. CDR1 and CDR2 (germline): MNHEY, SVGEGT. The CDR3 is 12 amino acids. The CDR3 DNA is TGTGCCAGCAGCCGACAGGGCACTGAAGCTTTCTTT. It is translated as CASSRQGTEAFF.

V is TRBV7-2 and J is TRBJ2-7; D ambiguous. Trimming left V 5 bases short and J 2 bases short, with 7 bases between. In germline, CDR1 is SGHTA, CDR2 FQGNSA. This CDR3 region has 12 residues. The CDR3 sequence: CASSPFPYEQYF. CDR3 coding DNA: TGTGCCAGCAGCCCCTTCCCCTACGAGCAGTACTTC.

CDR3 residues: CASTRPDNYGYTF. CDR3 DNA: TGTGCCAGCACCCGACCGGACAACTATGGCTACACCTTC. The chain couples TRBV5-4 to TRBJ1-2; no reliable D call. Germline V gene sequence: CDR1 SGHNT, CDR2 YYREEE (reference sequence). V was pared by 6 bases and J by 2 bases, with 11 bases between. The CDR3 is made up of 13 amino acids.

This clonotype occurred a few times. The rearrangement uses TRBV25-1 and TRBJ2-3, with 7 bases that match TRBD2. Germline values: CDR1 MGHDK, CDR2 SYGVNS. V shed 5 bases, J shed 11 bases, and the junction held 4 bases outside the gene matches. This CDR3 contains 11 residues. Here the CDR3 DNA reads TGTGCCAGCAGTCGGGGGGTAGGGCAGTATTTT. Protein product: CASSRGVGQYF.

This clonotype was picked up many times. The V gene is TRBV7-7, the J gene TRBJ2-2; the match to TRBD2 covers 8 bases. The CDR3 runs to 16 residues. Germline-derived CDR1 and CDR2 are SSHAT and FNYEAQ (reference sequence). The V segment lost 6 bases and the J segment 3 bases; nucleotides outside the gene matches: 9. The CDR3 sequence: CASSNGGGPDTGELFF. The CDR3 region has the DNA TGTGCCAGCAGTAACGGGGGGGGCCCGGACACCGGGGAGCTGTTTTTT.

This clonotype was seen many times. CDR3 coding DNA: TGTGCCAGCAGCTCCGGGGGGACTGGGGCCAACGTCCTGACTTTC. Translation: CASSSGGTGANVLTF. The chain carries TRBV12-3 or TRBV12-4 and TRBJ2-6; 7 bases are shared with TRBD2. V was clipped by 6 bases and J by 2 bases; unmatched bases: 4. The CDR3 loop spans 15 amino acids.

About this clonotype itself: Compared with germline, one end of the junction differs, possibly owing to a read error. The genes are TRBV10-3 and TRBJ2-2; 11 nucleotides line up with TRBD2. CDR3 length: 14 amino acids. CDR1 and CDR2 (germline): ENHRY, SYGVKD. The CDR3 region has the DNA TGTACCATATTGTCTAGCGGGGGGACCGGGGAGCTGTTTTTT. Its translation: CTILSSGGTGELFF.

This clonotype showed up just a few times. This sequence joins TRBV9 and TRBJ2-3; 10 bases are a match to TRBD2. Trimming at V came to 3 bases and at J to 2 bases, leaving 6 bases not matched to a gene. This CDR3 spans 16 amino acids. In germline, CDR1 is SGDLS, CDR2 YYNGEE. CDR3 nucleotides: TGTGCCAGCAGCGCTCCTAGCGGGGGAGTCACAGATACGCAGTATTTT. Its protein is CASSAPSGGVTDTQYF.

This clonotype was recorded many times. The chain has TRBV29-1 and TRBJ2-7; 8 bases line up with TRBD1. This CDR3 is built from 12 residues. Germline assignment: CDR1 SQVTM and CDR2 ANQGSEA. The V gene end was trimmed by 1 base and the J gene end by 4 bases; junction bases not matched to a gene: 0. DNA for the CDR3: TGCAGCGTTGAAGGACAGGGGTACGAGCAGTACTTC. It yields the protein CSVEGQGYEQYF.

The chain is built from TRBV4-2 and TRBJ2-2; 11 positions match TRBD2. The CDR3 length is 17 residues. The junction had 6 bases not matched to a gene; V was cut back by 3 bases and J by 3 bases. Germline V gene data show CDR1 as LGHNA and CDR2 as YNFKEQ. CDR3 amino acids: CASSHATSGGYTGELFF. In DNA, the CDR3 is TGTGCCAGCAGCCACGCCACTAGCGGGGGTTACACCGGGGAGCTGTTTTTT.

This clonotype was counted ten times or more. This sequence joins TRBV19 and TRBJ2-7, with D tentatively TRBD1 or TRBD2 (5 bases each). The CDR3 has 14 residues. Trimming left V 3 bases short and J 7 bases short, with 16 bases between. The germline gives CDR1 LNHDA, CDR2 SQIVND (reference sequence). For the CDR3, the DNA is TGTGCCAGTAGTATCGGACTCGCTGGGGGTGAGCAGTACTTC. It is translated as CASSIGLAGGEQYF.

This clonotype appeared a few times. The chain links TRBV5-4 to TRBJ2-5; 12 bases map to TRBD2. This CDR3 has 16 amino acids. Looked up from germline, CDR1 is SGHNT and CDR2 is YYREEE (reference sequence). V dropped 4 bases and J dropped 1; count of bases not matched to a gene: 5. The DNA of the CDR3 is TGTGCCAGCAGCGCCGGACTAGCGGGACTCCAAGAGACCCAGTACTTC. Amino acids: CASSAGLAGLQETQYF.

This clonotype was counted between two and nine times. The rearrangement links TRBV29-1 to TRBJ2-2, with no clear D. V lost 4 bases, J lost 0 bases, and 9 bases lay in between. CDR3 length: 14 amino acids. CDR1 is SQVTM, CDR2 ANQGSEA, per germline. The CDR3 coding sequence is TGCAGCGTTGCGGGCAAAGCGAACACCGGGGAGCTGTTTTTT. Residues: CSVAGKANTGELFF.

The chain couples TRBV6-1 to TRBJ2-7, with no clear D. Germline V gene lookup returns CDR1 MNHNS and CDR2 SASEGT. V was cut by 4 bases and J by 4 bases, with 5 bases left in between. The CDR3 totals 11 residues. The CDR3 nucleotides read TGTGCCAGCAGTGTAAAGTACGAGCAGTACTTC. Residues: CASSVKYEQYF.

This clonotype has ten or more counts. This CDR3 reads CASSPQFLGGYQPQHF. The CDR3 DNA reads as TGTGCCAGCAGCCCTCAGTTCCTCGGTGGCTATCAGCCCCAGCATTTT. The chain links TRBV6-1 to TRBJ1-5; unclear D gene. Germline values: CDR1 MNHNS, CDR2 SASEGT. CDR3 length equals 16 residues. Trimming shortened V by 6 bases and J by 5 bases, and 20 bases separated the two germline ends.